Listed below are T cell receptor beta chains from one sample, sequenced in a study of blood T cell repertoires in COVID-19. This table comes from immunoSEQ multiplex PCR, and its TCRdb copy is limited to in-frame clones, with some not included. Here the sample spans 250,000 to 350,000 clones, 80% to 95% being singletons. The material sequenced was peripheral blood. All receptors come from a woman in her twenties or thirties with COVID-19, enrolled during active disease. The CDR3 runs from the conserved cysteine through the conserved F or W. A D gene is named only where the DNA matches it firmly. Only part of the rows carry a size: once, few, many, or a class if the clone is expanded.

j_gene	v_gene	d_gene	abundance	CDR3aa	CDR3nt
TRBJ2-1	TRBV11-2	TRBD2	-	CASSLLAGVGEQFF	TGTGCCAGCAGCTTACTAGCGGGAGTAGGTGAGCAGTTCTTC
TRBJ2-7	TRBV12-3/TRBV12-4	TRBD2	once	CASSLSGGEQYF	TGTGCCAGCAGCCTAAGCGGGGGTGAGCAGTACTTC
TRBJ1-1	TRBV7-9	TRBD1	-	CASSSPDRRAPFF	TGTGCCAGCAGCTCACCGGACAGGAGAGCCCCTTTCTTT
TRBJ1-1	TRBV6-5	-	-	CASIRGTEAFF	TGTGCCAGCATAAGGGGGACTGAAGCTTTCTTT
TRBJ1-1	TRBV25-1	TRBD1	-	CASTASYRGRGLGTEAFF	TGTGCCAGCACTGCGTCCTATAGGGGCAGGGGGCTAGGCACTGAAGCTTTCTTT
TRBJ2-4	TRBV5-1	TRBD1	-	CASSLGDRGTNIQYF	TGCGCCAGCAGCTTGGGGGACAGGGGGACAAACATTCAGTACTTC
TRBJ1-4	TRBV7-6	TRBD1	-	CASSVGQGYEKLFF	TGTGCCAGCAGCGTCGGACAGGGTTATGAAAAACTGTTTTTT
TRBJ2-7	TRBV18	-	once	CASSPGAGHLTYEQYF	TGTGCCAGCTCACCTGGGGCTGGCCACCTCACCTACGAGCAGTACTTC
TRBJ1-5	TRBV5-8	-	-	CASSWPGLGNQPQHF	TGTGCCAGCAGCTGGCCAGGGTTGGGCAATCAGCCCCAGCATTTT
TRBJ2-5	TRBV7-7	TRBD2	-	CASSSRLAGSTGGQETQYF	TGTGCTAGCAGCTCCCGACTAGCGGGCTCCACAGGGGGCCAAGAGACCCAGTACTTC
TRBJ2-1	TRBV3-1/TRBV3-2	TRBD2	-	CASSPGLAGGPVEQFF	TGTGCCAGCAGCCCGGGGCTAGCGGGAGGGCCGGTTGAGCAGTTCTTC
TRBJ2-3	TRBV6-1	TRBD2	-	CASSEVDSGGRDTQYF	TGTGCCAGCAGTGAAGTGGATAGCGGGGGAAGAGATACGCAGTATTTT